This TCR beta chain was found in a study of T cells in Graves' hyperthyroidism and ophthalmopathy. The study's findings and limits: The model's output predicted ophthalmopathy at a median of roughly 6 months prior to onset. Expanded thyroid clonotypes (above 0.001) were mostly also found in blood.

The CDR3 runs 11 residues. The V gene lost 3 bases and the J gene lost 6 bases, with 5 bases spanning the gap. CDR1 is KGHDR, CDR2 SFDVKD, per germline. For this clonotype: Antigen specificity is unknown.

TCR beta CDR3 regions were amplified from RNA. HTBI primers were employed in a first-round RT-PCR of the TCR CDR3. In TCRdb, the multiplex PCR reads were re-called with MiXCR into one record per CDR3 protein. The table includes hundreds of thousands of distinct CDR3 sequences, about half detected once. The genes are TRBV24-1 and TRBJ2-7; D is undetermined. The receptor was derived from a woman under 30 with Graves' hyperthyroidism. Sequencing input: peripheral blood or thyroid tissue (not recorded which). CDR3 sequence reads: CATSDGGEQYF. DNA for the CDR3: TGTGCCACCAGTGATGGTGGCGAGCAGTACTTC.